The 20 T cell receptor beta chains below all came from one sample that was sequenced in a study of blood T cells in healthy people across ages. It was with a sample-barcoded 5' primer and a J-beta primer mix that a second PCR of roughly 7 to 12 cycles was run. A single record per CDR3 protein comes from TCRdb applying MiXCR to the 5' RACE reads. Of approximately 670,000 distinct CDR3 sequences listed, around 38% are singletons. Sequencing used blood. These receptor sequences come from a man at least 80 years old in good health.

This clonotype was detected a few times. The V call is TRBV27, the J call TRBJ1-6, with 10 positions matching TRBD1. Trimming cost V 5 bases and J 3 bases; bases outside gene matches: 7. CDR1 MNHEY and CDR2 SMNVEV come from the germline V gene (reference sequence). The CDR3 runs 17 residues. CDR3: CASSPRTGGIYNSPLHF. The CDR3 DNA sequence: TGTGCCAGCAGTCCGCGGACAGGGGGAATCTATAATTCACCCCTCCACTTT.

The rearrangement uses TRBV4-2 and TRBJ1-6, with 8 nucleotides matching TRBD1. The trim removed 0 bases at V and 6 bases at J, leaving 4 bases unmatched. CDR3 length equals 16 residues. Germline loops: CDR1 LGHNA, CDR2 YNFKEQ. CDR3 bases: TGTGCCAGCAGCCAAGACGGACAGGGAGGTAATTCACCCCTCCACTTT. As protein: CASSQDGQGGNSPLHF.

This clonotype was found a few times. This sequence joins TRBV5-1 and TRBJ2-7; D unresolved. Trimming took 2 bases from V and 6 from J, leaving 15 bases between them. The CDR3 is 14 amino acids. CDR1 and CDR2 (germline): SGHRS, YFSETQ. The CDR3 nucleotides read TGCGCCAGCAGCTTTTCTATGGCTCCGGGCGAGCAGTACTTC. Protein: CASSFSMAPGEQYF.

In its sample, this clonotype was seen a few times. The V and J genes are TRBV6-5 and TRBJ2-7; 9 bases align to TRBD1. Germline loops: CDR1 MNHEY, CDR2 SVGAGI. The CDR3 is 16 amino acids. Germline trimming cut 2 bases from V and 3 bases from J; bases unmatched to any gene: 8. The CDR3 protein is CASSYQGQGVRYEQYF. CDR3 coding DNA: TGTGCCAGCAGTTACCAGGGACAGGGAGTCCGCTACGAGCAGTACTTC.

About this clonotype itself: One end of the junction is discordant with germline, which a read error may explain. The J gene is TRBJ2-1, the V gene TRBV25-1; D call uncertain. The V gene's germline CDR1 is MGHDK and CDR2 SYGVNS. The CDR3 spans 13 residues. The CDR3 spells CASSGTYYDEQFF. The CDR3 nucleotides are TGTGCCAGCAGTGGGACCTACTACGATGAGCAGTTCTTC.

This chain uses TRBV6-5 with TRBJ2-4; D remains ambiguous. Trimming took 7 bases from V and 7 from J, leaving 14 bases between them. CDR1 MNHEY and CDR2 SVGAGI come from the germline V gene. The CDR3 runs to 13 residues. The CDR3, as DNA: TGTGCCAGCACAAAGTGGCCACAGAACATTCAGTACTTC. As protein: CASTKWPQNIQYF.

There are a few counts of this clonotype. The chain recombines TRBV7-6 with TRBJ2-5, with D perhaps TRBD2 (5 bases). Trimming pared 11 bases from V and 4 bases from J, leaving 8 bases between. The germline gives CDR1 SGHVS, CDR2 FNYEAQ. This CDR3 spans 10 amino acids. The chain's CDR3 is CALAGETQYF. The CDR3 region has the DNA TGTGCCCTAGCCGGAGAGACCCAGTACTTC.

The table lists this clonotype with many counts. The chain recombines TRBV7-2 with TRBJ2-6; TRBD2 is a possible D gene (6 bases). Trimming took off 5 bases at V and 0 bases at J, with 8 bases between the two ends. Germline lookup yields CDR1 SGHTA and CDR2 FQGNSA. The length of the CDR3 is 15 residues. CDR3 coding DNA: TGTGCCAGCAGCCCCGGGAGCTCTGGGGCCAACGTCCTGACTTTC. Residues: CASSPGSSGANVLTF.

The chain carries TRBV11-3 and TRBJ2-1, with 9 bases aligning to TRBD2. Germline CDR1 reads SGHNT; CDR2 reads YENEEA. There are 16 residues in the CDR3. J was trimmed by 7 bases and V by 5 bases; bases with no gene match: 12. The CDR3 DNA reads TGTGCCAGCAGCCCCGTGTTTGCGGGGGGGCCTAATGAGCAGTTCTTC. Translation: CASSPVFAGGPNEQFF.

The chain combines TRBV29-1 with TRBJ2-3, with 16 bases that match TRBD2. There are 17 residues in the CDR3. Unmatched junction bases numbered 8, after V lost 4 bases and J lost 4 bases. Germline assignment: CDR1 SQVTM and CDR2 ANQGSEA. CDR3 amino acids: CSVGGLAGGPRSDTQYF. Here the CDR3 DNA reads TGCAGCGTTGGGGGACTAGCGGGAGGGCCTAGGTCAGATACGCAGTATTTT.

The rearrangement uses TRBV7-2 and TRBJ1-2; 11 bases are shared with TRBD1. The germline V gene has CDR1 SGHTA and CDR2 FQGNSA. V was clipped by 5 bases and J by 0 bases; unmatched bases: 8. The CDR3 length is 17 residues. CDR3 amino acids: CASSPGTGGLSNYGYTF. The CDR3 DNA follows: TGTGCCAGCAGCCCTGGGACAGGGGGACTTTCTAACTATGGCTACACCTTC.

This chain connects TRBV6-2 or TRBV6-3 to TRBJ2-1; tentatively, D is TRBD2 (7 bases). The germline gives CDR1 MNHEY, CDR2 SVGEGT. Trimming pared 6 bases from V and 4 bases from J, leaving 34 bases between. This CDR3 comprises 21 residues. CDR3 in amino acids: CASSTLPRGLTGGLGYNEQFF. CDR3 nucleotide sequence: TGTGCCAGCAGCACCCTTCCCAGGGGACTAACGGGGGGCCTAGGGTACAATGAGCAGTTCTTC.

V gene TRBV20-1 combines with J gene TRBJ2-1, with TRBD2 matching over 8 bases. Per the germline V gene, CDR1 is DFQATT and CDR2 is SNEGSKA (reference sequence). This CDR3 has 14 amino acids. V lost 5 bases to trimming and J lost 7 bases; unmatched junction nucleotides: 10. The CDR3 reads CSAQERGRVNEQFF. In DNA, the CDR3 is TGCAGTGCTCAAGAGCGGGGGCGGGTAAATGAGCAGTTCTTC.

As concerns this clonotype: Being one base from a much bigger clone, this may be a read error. The chain is built from TRBV20-1 and TRBJ1-2; 7 bases agree with TRBD1. CDR1 DFQATT and CDR2 SNEGSKA come from the germline V gene (reference sequence). The CDR3 is made up of 14 amino acids. The CDR3 here is CRATHRGGFYGYTF. The CDR3 region has the DNA TGCAGGGCTACACACAGGGGCGGTTTCTATGGCTACACCTTC.

This clonotype has just one count. The rearrangement uses TRBV4-3 and TRBJ1-1; D perhaps matches TRBD1 (5 bases). CDR3 size: 15 residues. Trimming stripped 0 bases from V and 11 bases from J, with 19 bases between. CDR1 is LGHNA, CDR2 YSLEER, per germline. The CDR3, as DNA: TGCGCCAGCAGCCAAGATCTGATATTGCCAGGGACGGCTTTCTTT. Its protein product is CASSQDLILPGTAFF.

The genes are TRBV11-2 and TRBJ2-3; no firm D call. Germline CDR1 SGHAT, CDR2 FQNNGV. CDR3 length equals 11 residues. V was shortened by 8 bases and J by 8 bases, with 11 bases between the two germline ends. The CDR3 sequence: CASELDGTQYF. Here the CDR3 DNA reads TGTGCCAGCGAACTTGACGGTACGCAGTATTTT.

This clonotype was detected a few times. The chain links TRBV20-1 to TRBJ2-3; D is ambiguous. The CDR3 contains 11 residues. Germline V gives CDR1 DFQATT, CDR2 SNEGSKA (reference sequence). Trimming stripped 3 bases from V and 4 bases from J, with 5 bases between. CDR3 nucleotide sequence: TGCAGTGCTAGGCTATCAGATACGCAGTATTTT. Amino acid sequence: CSARLSDTQYF.

This chain links TRBV25-1 with TRBJ1-2, with D unresolved. Trimming took 2 bases from V and 4 from J, leaving 5 bases between them. CDR1 is MGHDK, CDR2 SYGVNS, per germline. The CDR3 length is 12 residues. CDR3 sequence: CASSEQVYGYTF. The CDR3 nucleotides are TGTGCCAGCAGTGAACAAGTCTATGGCTACACCTTC.

This clonotype was counted between two and nine times. V and J are TRBV4-2 and TRBJ2-3, with a possible D match to TRBD1 (5 bases). V was pared by 2 bases and J by 0 bases, with 12 bases between. The CDR3 length is 16 residues. From germline, CDR1 is LGHNA and CDR2 YNFKEQ. CDR3 sequence (DNA): TGTGCCAGCAGCCAAATATCGACAGCTAGCACAGATACGCAGTATTTT. Amino acid sequence: CASSQISTASTDTQYF.

V gene TRBV7-9 combines with J gene TRBJ2-1, with a tentative D call TRBD2 (6 bases). Germline V gene sequence: CDR1 SEHNR, CDR2 FQNEAQ (reference sequence). This CDR3 region has 17 residues. V dropped 4 bases and J dropped 2 bases, with 18 bases sitting between them. CDR3 nucleotides: TGTGCCAGCAGCTCCTCCAAAACGGGAGTGGCCTACAATGAGCAGTTCTTC. Amino acids: CASSSSKTGVAYNEQFF. Combining the CDR3 with reference TRBV7-9 and TRBJ2-1 gives the whole variable domain DTGVSQNPRHKITKRGQNVTFRCDPISEHNRLYWYRQTLGQGPEFLTYFQNEAQLEKSRLLSDRFSAERPKGSFSTLEIQRTEQGDSAMYLCASSSSKTGVAYNEQFFGPGTRLTVL.